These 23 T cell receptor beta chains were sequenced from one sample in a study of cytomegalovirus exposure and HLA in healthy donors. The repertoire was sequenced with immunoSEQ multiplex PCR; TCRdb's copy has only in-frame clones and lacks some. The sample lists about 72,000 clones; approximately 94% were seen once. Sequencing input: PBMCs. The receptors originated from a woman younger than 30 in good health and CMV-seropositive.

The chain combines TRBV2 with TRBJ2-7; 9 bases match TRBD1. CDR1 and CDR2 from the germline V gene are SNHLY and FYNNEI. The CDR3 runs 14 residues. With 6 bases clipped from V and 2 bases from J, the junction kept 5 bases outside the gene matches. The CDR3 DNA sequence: TGTGCCAGCAGCTGGACAGGGGAAACCTACGAGCAGTACTTC. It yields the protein CASSWTGETYEQYF.

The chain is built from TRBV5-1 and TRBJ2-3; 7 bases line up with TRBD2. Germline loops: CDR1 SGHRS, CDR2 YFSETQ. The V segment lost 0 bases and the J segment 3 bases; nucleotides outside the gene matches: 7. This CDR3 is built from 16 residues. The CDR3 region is CASSLAERGTTDTQYF. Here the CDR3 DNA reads TGCGCCAGCAGCTTGGCCGAGCGGGGCACAACAGATACGCAGTATTTT. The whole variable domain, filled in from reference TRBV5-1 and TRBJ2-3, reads KAGVTQTPRYLIKTRGQQVTLSCSPISGHRSVSWYQQTPGQGLQFLFEYFSETQRNKGNFPGRFSGRQFSNSRSEMNVSTLELGDSALYLCASSLAERGTTDTQYFGPGTRLTVL.

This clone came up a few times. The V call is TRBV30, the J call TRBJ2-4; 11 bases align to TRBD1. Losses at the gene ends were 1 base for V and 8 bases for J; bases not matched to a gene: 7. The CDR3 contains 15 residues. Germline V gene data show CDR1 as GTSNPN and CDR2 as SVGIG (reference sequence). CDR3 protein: CAWSGPGQGAYIQYF. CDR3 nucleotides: TGTGCCTGGAGTGGACCAGGACAGGGGGCATACATTCAGTACTTC.

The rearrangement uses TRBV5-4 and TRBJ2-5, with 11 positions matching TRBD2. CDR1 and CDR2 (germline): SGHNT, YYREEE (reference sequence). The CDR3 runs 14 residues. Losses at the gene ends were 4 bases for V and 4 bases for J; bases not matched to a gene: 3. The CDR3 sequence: CASSDGLAGETQYF. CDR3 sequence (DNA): TGTGCCAGCAGCGACGGACTAGCGGGAGAGACCCAGTACTTC.

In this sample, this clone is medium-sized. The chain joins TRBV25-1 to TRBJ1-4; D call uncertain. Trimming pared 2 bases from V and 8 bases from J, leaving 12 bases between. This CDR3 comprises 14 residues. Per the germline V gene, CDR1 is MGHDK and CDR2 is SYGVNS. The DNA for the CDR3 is TGTGCCAGCAGTGAAGTCAAGGAGTGGGAAAAACTGTTTTTT. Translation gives CASSEVKEWEKLFF.

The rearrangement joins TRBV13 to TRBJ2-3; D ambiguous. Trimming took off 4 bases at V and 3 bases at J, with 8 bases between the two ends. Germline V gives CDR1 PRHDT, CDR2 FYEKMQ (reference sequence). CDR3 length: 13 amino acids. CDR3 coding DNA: TGTGCCAGCAGCTCCAGAACGACAGATACGCAGTATTTT. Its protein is CASSSRTTDTQYF.

CDR3 residues: CASSSGQGSSYEQYF. CDR3 DNA: TGTGCCAGCAGCAGCGGACAGGGAAGCTCCTACGAGCAGTACTTC. J is TRBJ2-7 and V is TRBV7-9; TRBD1 matches at 8 bases. Germline CDR1 is SEHNR and CDR2 is FQNEAQ (reference sequence). The CDR3 is 15 residues long. J was trimmed by 0 bases and V by 5 bases; bases with no gene match: 6.

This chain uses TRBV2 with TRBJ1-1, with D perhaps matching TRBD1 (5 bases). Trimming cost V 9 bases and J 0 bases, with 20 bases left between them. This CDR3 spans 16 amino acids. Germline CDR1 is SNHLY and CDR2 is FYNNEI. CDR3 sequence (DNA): TGTGCCAGAGCCTTCCCATTGGGGGGTGTGAACACTGAAGCTTTCTTT. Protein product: CARAFPLGGVNTEAFF.

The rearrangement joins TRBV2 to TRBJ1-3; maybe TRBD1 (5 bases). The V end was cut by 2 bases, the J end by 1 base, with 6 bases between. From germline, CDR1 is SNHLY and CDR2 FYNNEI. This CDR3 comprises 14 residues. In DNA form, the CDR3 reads TGTGCCAGCAGTGAACAGGGATCTGGAAACACCATATATTTT. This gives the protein CASSEQGSGNTIYF.

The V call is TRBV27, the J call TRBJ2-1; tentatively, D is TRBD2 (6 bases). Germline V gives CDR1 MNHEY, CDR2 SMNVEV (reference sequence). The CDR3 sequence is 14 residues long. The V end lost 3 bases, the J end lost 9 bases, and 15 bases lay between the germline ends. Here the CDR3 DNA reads TGTGCCAGCAGTTTTAGCTCCGCGGGGACTGAGCAGTTCTTC. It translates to CASSFSSAGTEQFF.

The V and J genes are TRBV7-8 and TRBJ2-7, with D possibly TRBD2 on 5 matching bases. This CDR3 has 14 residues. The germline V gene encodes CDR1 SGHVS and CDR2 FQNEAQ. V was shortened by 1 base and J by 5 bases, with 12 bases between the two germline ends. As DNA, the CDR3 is TGTGCCAGCAGCTTAGTCTCTGAGGGCCACGAGCAGTACTTC. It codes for CASSLVSEGHEQYF.

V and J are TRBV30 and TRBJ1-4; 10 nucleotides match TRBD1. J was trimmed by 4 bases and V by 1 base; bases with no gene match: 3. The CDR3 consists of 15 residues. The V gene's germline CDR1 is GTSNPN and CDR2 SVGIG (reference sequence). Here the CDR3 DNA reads TGTGCCTGGAGTGATAGGGACAGGGGTAATGAAAAACTGTTTTTT. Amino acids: CAWSDRDRGNEKLFF.

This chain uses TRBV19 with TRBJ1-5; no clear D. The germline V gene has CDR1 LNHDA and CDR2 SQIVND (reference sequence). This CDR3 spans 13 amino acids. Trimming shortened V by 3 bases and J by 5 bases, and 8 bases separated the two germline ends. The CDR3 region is CASSIGGYQPQHF. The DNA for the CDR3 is TGTGCCAGTAGTATCGGAGGATATCAGCCCCAGCATTTT.

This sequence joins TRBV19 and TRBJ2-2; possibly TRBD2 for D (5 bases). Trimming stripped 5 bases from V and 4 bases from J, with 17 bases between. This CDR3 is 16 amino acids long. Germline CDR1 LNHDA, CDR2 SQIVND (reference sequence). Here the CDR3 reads CASSPGRGIITGELFF. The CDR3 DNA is TGTGCCAGTAGTCCCGGGCGAGGGATCATCACCGGGGAGCTGTTTTTT.

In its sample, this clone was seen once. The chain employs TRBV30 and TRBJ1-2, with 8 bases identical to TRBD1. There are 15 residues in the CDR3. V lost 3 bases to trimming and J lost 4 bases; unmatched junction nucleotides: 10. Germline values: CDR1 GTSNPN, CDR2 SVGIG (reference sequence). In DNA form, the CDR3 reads TGTGCCTGGAGGCCCCCCCAGGGACAGGCCTATGGCTACACCTTC. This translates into CAWRPPQGQAYGYTF.

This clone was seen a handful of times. Here the CDR3 reads CASSEAAGGLNTEAFF. In DNA, the CDR3 is TGTGCCAGCAGTGAAGCGGCAGGGGGGTTGAACACTGAAGCTTTCTTT. The chain links TRBV6-1 to TRBJ1-1; 7 positions agree with TRBD1. There are 16 residues in the CDR3. Per the germline V gene, CDR1 is MNHNS and CDR2 is SASEGT. V was pared by 0 bases and J by 0 bases, with 4 bases of the junction left unmatched.

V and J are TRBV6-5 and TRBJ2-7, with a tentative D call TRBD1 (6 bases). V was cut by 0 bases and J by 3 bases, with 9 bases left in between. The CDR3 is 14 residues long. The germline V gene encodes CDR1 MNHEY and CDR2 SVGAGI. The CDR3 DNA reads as TGTGCCAGCAGTTACTCGGACAGAGACTACGAGCAGTACTTC. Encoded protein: CASSYSDRDYEQYF.

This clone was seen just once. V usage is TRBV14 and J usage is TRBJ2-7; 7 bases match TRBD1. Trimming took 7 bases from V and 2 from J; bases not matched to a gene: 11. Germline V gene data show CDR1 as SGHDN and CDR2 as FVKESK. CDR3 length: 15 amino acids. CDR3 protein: CASITGELSPYEQYF. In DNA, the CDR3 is TGTGCCAGCATCACAGGGGAATTGTCCCCCTACGAGCAGTACTTC.

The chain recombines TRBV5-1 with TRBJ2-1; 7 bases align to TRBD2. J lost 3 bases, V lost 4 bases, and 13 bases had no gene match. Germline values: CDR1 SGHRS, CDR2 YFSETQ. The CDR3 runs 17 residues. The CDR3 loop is CASSMTPQRDLYNEQFF. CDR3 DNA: TGCGCCAGCAGCATGACCCCACAGCGGGATCTCTACAATGAGCAGTTCTTC.

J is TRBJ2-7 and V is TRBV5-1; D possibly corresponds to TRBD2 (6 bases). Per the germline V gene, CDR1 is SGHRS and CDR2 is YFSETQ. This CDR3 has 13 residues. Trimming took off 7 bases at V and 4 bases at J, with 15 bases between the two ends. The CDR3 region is CASRDSGPYEQYF. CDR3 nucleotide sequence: TGCGCCAGCCGGGACTCGGGTCCGTACGAGCAGTACTTC.

This CDR3 reads CAWSNRGTEAFF. In DNA, the CDR3 is TGTGCCTGGAGTAACAGGGGCACTGAAGCTTTCTTT. The chain employs TRBV30 and TRBJ1-1; 7 bases align to TRBD1. The V and J ends lost 2 bases and 4 bases, in that order; junction bases with no gene match: 1. The germline V gene has CDR1 GTSNPN and CDR2 SVGIG (reference sequence). This CDR3 spans 12 amino acids.

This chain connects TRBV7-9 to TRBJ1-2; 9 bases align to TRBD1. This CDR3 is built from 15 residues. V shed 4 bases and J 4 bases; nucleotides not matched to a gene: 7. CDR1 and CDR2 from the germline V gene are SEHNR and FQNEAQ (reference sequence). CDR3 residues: CASSSPGQGTYGYTF. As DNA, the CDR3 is TGTGCCAGCAGCTCCCCGGGACAGGGTACCTATGGCTACACCTTC.

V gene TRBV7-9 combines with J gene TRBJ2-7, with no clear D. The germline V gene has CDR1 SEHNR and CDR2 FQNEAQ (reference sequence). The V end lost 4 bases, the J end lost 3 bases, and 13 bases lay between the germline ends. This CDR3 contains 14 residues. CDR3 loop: CASSSGRSFYEQYF. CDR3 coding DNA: TGTGCCAGCAGCTCCGGTCGATCTTTCTACGAGCAGTACTTC.